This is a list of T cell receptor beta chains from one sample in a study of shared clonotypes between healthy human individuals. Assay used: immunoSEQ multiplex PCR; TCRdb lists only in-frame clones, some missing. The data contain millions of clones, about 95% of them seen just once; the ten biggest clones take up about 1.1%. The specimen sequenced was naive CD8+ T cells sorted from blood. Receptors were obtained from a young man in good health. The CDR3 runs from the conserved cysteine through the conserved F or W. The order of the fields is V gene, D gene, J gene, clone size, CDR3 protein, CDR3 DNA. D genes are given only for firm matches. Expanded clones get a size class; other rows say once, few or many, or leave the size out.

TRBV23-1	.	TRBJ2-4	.	CASSQLKAAPKNIQYF	TGCGCCAGCAGTCAATTAAAGGCGGCACCCAAAAACATTCAGTACTTC
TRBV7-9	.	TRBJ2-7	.	CASSLVRAGYEQYF	TGTGCCAGCAGCTTAGTTCGAGCAGGGTACGAGCAGTACTTC
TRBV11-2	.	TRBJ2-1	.	CASSSLLGESGEQFF	TGTGCCAGCAGCTCCCTTCTGGGGGAGTCAGGGGAGCAGTTCTTC
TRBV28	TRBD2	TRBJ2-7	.	CASRPTSGFSYEQYF	TGTGCCAGCAGGCCGACTAGCGGGTTCTCCTACGAGCAGTACTTC
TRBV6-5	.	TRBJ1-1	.	CASSGGQITEAFF	TGTGCCAGCAGTGGGGGGCAGATCACTGAAGCTTTCTTT
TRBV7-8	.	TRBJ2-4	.	CASSWDVVQYF	TGTGCCAGCAGCTGGGATGTGGTTCAGTACTTC
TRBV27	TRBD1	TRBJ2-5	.	CASTTGTGGWETQYF	TGTGCCAGCACTACCGGGACAGGGGGTTGGGAGACCCAGTACTTC
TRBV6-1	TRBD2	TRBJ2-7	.	CASSELTSGTFSYEQYF	TGTGCCAGCAGTGAACTGACTAGCGGGACTTTCTCCTACGAGCAGTACTTC
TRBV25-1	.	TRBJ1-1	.	CASSEWEGPNTEAFF	TGTGCCAGCAGTGAATGGGAGGGGCCGAACACTGAAGCTTTCTTT
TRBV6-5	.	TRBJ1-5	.	CASSIGVMQPQHF	TGTGCCAGCAGTATAGGGGTTATGCAGCCCCAGCATTTT
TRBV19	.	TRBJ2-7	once	CASSGVQGYEQYF	TGTGCCAGTAGTGGGGTGCAGGGATACGAGCAGTACTTC
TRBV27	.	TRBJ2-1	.	CASSFGGGSYNEQFF	TGTGCCAGCAGTTTCGGAGGGGGCTCCTACAATGAGCAGTTCTTC
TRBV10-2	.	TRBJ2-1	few	CASRDNEQFF	TGCGCCAGCAGGGACAATGAGCAGTTCTTC
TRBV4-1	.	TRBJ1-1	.	CASSQGRGAFF	TGCGCCAGCAGCCAGGGCAGAGGCGCTTTCTTT
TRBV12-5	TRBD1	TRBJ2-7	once	CASGWTGGDYEQYF	TGTGCTAGTGGCTGGACAGGGGGGGACTACGAGCAGTACTTC
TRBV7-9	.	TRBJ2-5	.	CASSSGPGETQYF	TGTGCCAGCAGCTCGGGACCGGGAGAGACCCAGTACTTC
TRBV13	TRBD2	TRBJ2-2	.	CASSFQGLAGAETGELFF	TGTGCCAGCAGCTTCCAGGGGCTAGCGGGAGCAGAAACCGGGGAGCTGTTTTTT
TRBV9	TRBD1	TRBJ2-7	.	CASSVGDRLSYEQYF	TGTGCCAGCAGCGTAGGGGACAGGTTATCCTACGAGCAGTACTTC
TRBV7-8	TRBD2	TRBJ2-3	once	CASSYLPGTSGVGTDTQYF	TGTGCCAGCAGCTACCTACCCGGGACTAGCGGGGTTGGGACAGATACGCAGTATTTT
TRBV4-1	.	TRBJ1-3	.	CASSQVGTLSGNTIYF	TGCGCCAGCAGCCAAGTGGGGACACTCTCTGGAAACACCATATATTTT
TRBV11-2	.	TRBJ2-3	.	CASSLGTTGNTQYF	TGTGCCAGCAGCCTAGGGACCACTGGAAATACGCAGTATTTT
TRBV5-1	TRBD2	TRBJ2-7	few	CASSLGLAASYEQYF	TGCGCCAGCAGCTTGGGACTAGCGGCCTCCTACGAGCAGTACTTC
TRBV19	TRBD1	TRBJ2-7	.	CASSLQGAYEQYF	TGTGCCAGTAGTCTCCAGGGGGCCTACGAGCAGTACTTC
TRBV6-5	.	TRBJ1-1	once	CASSYSEGDTEAFF	TGTGCCAGCAGTTACTCAGAAGGGGATACTGAAGCTTTCTTT
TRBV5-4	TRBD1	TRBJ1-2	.	CASSSPGQGFYGYTF	TGTGCCAGCAGCTCGCCGGGACAGGGGTTCTATGGCTACACCTTC
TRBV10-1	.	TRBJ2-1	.	CASSESGDEQFF	TGCGCCAGCAGTGAGTCGGGGGATGAGCAGTTCTTC
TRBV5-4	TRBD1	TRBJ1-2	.	CASSLFSGTGLNYGYTF	TGTGCCAGCAGCTTGTTCTCTGGGACAGGGCTAAACTATGGCTACACCTTC
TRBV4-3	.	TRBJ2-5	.	CASSQDVPSAGETQYF	TGCGCCAGCAGCCAAGATGTCCCTAGCGCGGGTGAGACCCAGTACTTC
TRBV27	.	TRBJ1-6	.	CASSPGTYNSPLHF	TGTGCCAGCAGTCCGGGGACCTATAATTCACCCCTCCACTTT
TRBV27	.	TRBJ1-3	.	CASSSLGTSNTIYF	TGTGCCAGCAGTTCGTTAGGGACAAGTAACACCATATATTTT
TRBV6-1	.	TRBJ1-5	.	CASPGSQPQHF	TGTGCCAGCCCCGGGAGTCAGCCCCAGCATTTT
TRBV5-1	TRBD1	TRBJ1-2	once	CASQSAGTGVFYGYTF	TGCGCCAGCCAAAGCGCCGGGACAGGGGTGTTCTATGGCTACACCTTC
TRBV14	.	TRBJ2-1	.	CASSPRLYNEQFF	TGTGCCAGCAGCCCTCGACTCTACAATGAGCAGTTCTTC
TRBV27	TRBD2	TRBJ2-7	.	CASSSRSGGRTYEQYF	TGTGCCAGCAGTTCCCGTAGCGGGGGAAGAACCTACGAGCAGTACTTC
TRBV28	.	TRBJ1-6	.	CASSPYTPGHPLHF	TGTGCCAGCAGTCCATATACCCCGGGGCATCCCCTCCACTTT
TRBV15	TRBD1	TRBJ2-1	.	CATSRDLGTGDYNEQFF	TGTGCCACCAGCAGAGATTTGGGGACAGGAGATTACAATGAGCAGTTCTTC
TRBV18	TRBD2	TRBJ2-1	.	CASSPTGGRDNEQFF	TGTGCCAGCTCACCAACGGGGGGTAGGGACAATGAGCAGTTCTTC
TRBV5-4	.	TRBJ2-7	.	CASSYGSAYEQYF	TGTGCCAGCAGCTACGGGTCGGCCTACGAGCAGTACTTC